This T cell receptor beta chain was identified during a study of T cells in Graves' hyperthyroidism and ophthalmopathy. In the study overall: Peripheral blood was taken when the disease was first diagnosed, before any treatment began. Study results and limitations: Most thyroid clonotypes expanded above 0.001 were also detected in blood.

Worth noting for this clonotype: Its antigen is not identified.

RNA transcripts yielded amplified TCR beta CDR3 regions. When the TCR CDR3 underwent first-round RT-PCR, the HTBI primer set was used. TCRdb reanalysed the multiplex PCR reads using MiXCR and keeps one entry per CDR3 protein. The sample comprises 500,000 to 750,000 distinct CDR3 sequences, around 14% of which are singletons, and 7.3% rests with the top ten. The authors took PBMCs from 9.5 to 10 ml fresh peripheral blood. CDR3 length equals 15 residues. V lost 4 bases, J lost 0 bases, and 13 bases lay in between. The V gene's germline CDR1 is MGHRA and CDR2 YSYEKL. This clonotype originated in a woman in her 30s with Graves' hyperthyroidism. Sample: blood. V usage is TRBV4-1 and J usage is TRBJ2-7, with D possibly matching TRBD1 (6 bases). Here the CDR3 DNA reads TGCGCCAGCAGCCCCCGGGACAAAAGCTCCTACGAGCAGTACTTC. Translated: CASSPRDKSSYEQYF.